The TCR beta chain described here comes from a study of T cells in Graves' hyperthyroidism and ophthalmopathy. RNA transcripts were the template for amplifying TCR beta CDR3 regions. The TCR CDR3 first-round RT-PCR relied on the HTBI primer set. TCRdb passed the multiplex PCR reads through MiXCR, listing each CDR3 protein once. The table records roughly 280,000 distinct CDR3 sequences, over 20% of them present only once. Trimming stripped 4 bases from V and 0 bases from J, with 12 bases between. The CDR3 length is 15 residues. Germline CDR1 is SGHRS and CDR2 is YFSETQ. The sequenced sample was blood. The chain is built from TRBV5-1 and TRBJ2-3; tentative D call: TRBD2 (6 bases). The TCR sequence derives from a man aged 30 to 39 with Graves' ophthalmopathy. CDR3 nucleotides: TGCGCCAGCAGCGGAGGGACGGAGAGCACAGATACGCAGTATTTT. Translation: CASSGGTESTDTQYF. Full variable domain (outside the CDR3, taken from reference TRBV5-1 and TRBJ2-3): KAGVTQTPRYLIKTRGQQVTLSCSPISGHRSVSWYQQTPGQGLQFLFEYFSETQRNKGNFPGRFSGRQFSNSRSEMNVSTLELGDSALYLCASSGGTESTDTQYFGPGTRLTVL.